This entry describes one T cell receptor (beta chain). Trimming took off 4 bases at V and 2 bases at J, with 17 bases between the two ends. The CDR3 is 16 amino acids. Germline CDR1 MGHRA, CDR2 YSYEKL. This entry belongs to a study of radiation and T cells in renal cell carcinoma. Whole-study context: Nephrectomy followed 15 Gy stereotactic body radiation by 4 weeks.

Described time point: blood 2 weeks post-SBRT. Treatment denoted: 15 Gy SBRT to primary tumor, nephrectomy 4 weeks later. Clear cell pathology was present in this patient's renal cell carcinoma. TCRdb keeps only in-frame clones here, not all; method: immunoSEQ multiplex PCR. The table shows some 120,000 clones, with over 75% occurring only once. The chain has TRBV4-1 and TRBJ1-1; TRBD1 is a possible D gene (5 bases). The clonotype was recovered from a woman in her fifties or sixties with renal cell carcinoma. The source material was blood, sampled from a patient whose treatment included radiotherapy and nephrectomy. In DNA, the CDR3 is TGCGCCAGCAGCCGGGCGTCCGACAGCATAAACACTGAAGCTTTCTTT. Encoded protein: CASSRASDSINTEAFF.